Shown below are 17 T cell receptor beta chains from a single sample sequenced in a study of spatial heterogeneity in lung cancer. Study results and caveats: Counts of expanded alpha and beta TCRs within tumors tracked the tumor nonsynonymous mutation count.

Time point noted: sample taken at primary tumor resection. Antigen specificity for these receptors is unknown. TCRdb reprocessed the 5' RACE reads via MiXCR and lists one record per CDR3 protein. The sample holds about 9,600 distinct CDR3 sequences, roughly 12% seen once. Sequenced material: lung tumor tissue, taken at surgery. The receptors stem from a male donor with early-stage non-small cell lung cancer.

This clonotype came up many times. This chain uses TRBV7-9 with TRBJ1-2, with D perhaps TRBD1 (5 bases). Germline assignment: CDR1 SEHNR and CDR2 FQNEAQ (reference sequence). This CDR3 has 14 amino acids. The V and J ends lost 5 bases and 8 bases respectively, with 18 bases between them. The CDR3 here is CASSPRDPVRGYTF. CDR3 nucleotides: TGTGCCAGCAGCCCTAGGGACCCCGTGAGAGGCTACACCTTC.

By proportion, this clonotype is medium-sized (0.01 to 0.1%). V usage is TRBV7-6 and J usage is TRBJ2-3; D not resolved. V gave up 3 bases and J gave up 4 bases, with 8 bases separating them. The CDR3 length is 13 residues. Germline V gives CDR1 SGHVS, CDR2 FNYEAQ. The CDR3 spells CASSFGRSDTQYF. The CDR3 nucleotides are TGTGCCAGCAGCTTTGGTCGGTCAGATACGCAGTATTTT. The entire variable domain, with the rest obtained from reference TRBV7-6 and TRBJ2-3, is as follows: GAGVSQSPRYKVTKRGQDVALRCDPISGHVSLYWYRQALGQGPEFLTYFNYEAQQDKSGLPNDRFSAERPEGSISTLTIQRTEQRDSAMYRCASSFGRSDTQYFGPGTRLTVL.

The J gene is TRBJ2-2, the V gene TRBV20-1, with D perhaps TRBD2 (6 bases). From germline, CDR1 is DFQATT and CDR2 SNEGSKA (reference sequence). The CDR3 spans 16 residues. V was trimmed by 5 bases and J by 4 bases, leaving 20 bases between them. The chain's CDR3 is CSAEGRGRGITGELFF. CDR3 DNA sequence: TGCAGTGCTGAAGGCCGGGGGAGAGGGATCACCGGGGAGCTGTTTTTT.

This clonotype was counted at least ten times. In DNA form, the CDR3 reads TGCGCCAGCAGCCAAGGACTAGCGGCCCTCCAAGAGACCCAGTACTTC. Its translation: CASSQGLAALQETQYF. The chain is built from TRBV5-1 and TRBJ2-5; 10 bases agree with TRBD2. Germline CDR1 is SGHRS and CDR2 is YFSETQ. The J segment lost 1 base and the V segment lost 4 bases, leaving 7 bases of the junction unmatched. The CDR3 runs to 16 residues.

This clonotype occurred many times. The chain is built from TRBV7-9 and TRBJ1-1, with D tentatively TRBD1 (6 bases). Trimming stripped 5 bases from V and 8 bases from J, with 15 bases between. The CDR3 has 13 residues. Per germline, CDR1 SEHNR and CDR2 FQNEAQ (reference sequence). CDR3 sequence: CASSAQNRAEAFF. The CDR3 region has the DNA TGTGCCAGCAGCGCACAGAACAGGGCCGAAGCTTTCTTT.

This clonotype was seen at least ten times. J is TRBJ2-7 and V is TRBV19, with D perhaps TRBD1 (5 bases). The CDR3 totals 14 residues. V lost 6 bases to trimming and J lost 0 bases, with 12 bases between them. Germline CDR1 is LNHDA and CDR2 is SQIVND (reference sequence). The CDR3 loop is CASRRQPDSYEQYF. In DNA, the CDR3 is TGTGCCAGTAGAAGACAGCCCGACTCCTACGAGCAGTACTTC.

This clonotype is labeled as medium-sized. The V call is TRBV27, the J call TRBJ2-3; 10 bases are a match to TRBD1. Germline-derived CDR1 and CDR2 are MNHEY and SMNVEV (reference sequence). The CDR3 is 14 amino acids. Trimming took 5 bases from V and 6 from J; bases not matched to a gene: 5. The CDR3 region has the DNA TGTGCCAGCAGTCCAAGACAGGGGGCGGATACGCAGTATTTT. Its protein product is CASSPRQGADTQYF.

This clonotype qualifies as medium-sized. In nucleotides, the CDR3 is TGTGCCAGCAGCCGCCAACAGGGAGTGGGACAGTTCTTC. Protein: CASSRQQGVGQFF. The V gene is TRBV11-2, the J gene TRBJ2-1, with a tentative D call TRBD1 (6 bases). From germline, CDR1 is SGHAT and CDR2 FQNNGV. Deletions cut 5 bases from V and 13 bases from J, with 18 bases between. CDR3 length: 13 amino acids.

This clonotype came up many times. The J gene is TRBJ2-1, the V gene TRBV14; 13 nucleotides align to TRBD2. This CDR3 comprises 19 residues. The V and J ends lost 0 bases and 8 bases, in that order; junction bases with no gene match: 13. Germline lookup yields CDR1 SGHDN and CDR2 FVKESK. The CDR3 DNA reads as TGTGCCAGCAGCCAAGAGGCCCATGGACTAGCGGGAGTAATAGATGAGCAGTTCTTC. Encoded protein: CASSQEAHGLAGVIDEQFF.

This clonotype was counted many times. The J gene is TRBJ2-1, the V gene TRBV4-2; perhaps TRBD2 as D (5 bases). CDR1 and CDR2 from the germline V gene are LGHNA and YNFKEQ. Trimming left V 6 bases short and J 3 bases short, with 9 bases between. The CDR3 has 13 amino acids. The CDR3 region is CASRGGYYNEQFF. The CDR3 coding sequence is TGTGCCAGCAGAGGCGGGTACTACAATGAGCAGTTCTTC.

In its sample, this clonotype ranks as medium-sized. The chain couples TRBV10-2 to TRBJ2-7; 9 nucleotides align to TRBD1. V gave up 6 bases and J gave up 2 bases; unmatched junction bases: 14. Germline V gives CDR1 WSHSY, CDR2 SAAADI. The CDR3 contains 17 residues. CDR3 in amino acids: CASRPGQGAYQPYEQYF. CDR3 coding DNA: TGCGCCAGCAGACCGGGACAGGGTGCATATCAGCCCTACGAGCAGTACTTC.

This clonotype showed up many times. The V and J genes are TRBV7-3 and TRBJ2-1; a possible D gene is TRBD2 (5 bases). CDR1 and CDR2 (germline): SGHTA, FQGTGA. CDR3 size: 13 residues. V was shortened by 1 base and J by 7 bases, with 8 bases between the two germline ends. CDR3 protein: CASSLMSGNEQFF. The CDR3 bases are TGTGCCAGCAGCTTAATGTCGGGGAATGAGCAGTTCTTC.

This clonotype was detected a few times. V gene TRBV2 combines with J gene TRBJ1-5; weak D call: TRBD1 (5 bases). The CDR3 is 16 amino acids. The germline V gene has CDR1 SNHLY and CDR2 FYNNEI. Trimming took 1 base from V and 3 from J, leaving 13 bases between them. CDR3: CASSEEGSLDNQPQHF. CDR3 coding DNA: TGTGCCAGCAGTGAAGAGGGGTCACTAGACAATCAGCCCCAGCATTTT.

This clonotype was detected a few times. This chain joins TRBV6-2 or TRBV6-3 and TRBJ2-7; possibly TRBD1 for D (6 bases). Germline-derived CDR1 and CDR2 are MNHEY and SVGEGT. V was shortened by 6 bases and J by 4 bases, with 16 bases between the two germline ends. CDR3 length: 14 residues. This CDR3 is CASRPGTPSYEQYF. CDR3 DNA sequence: TGTGCCAGCAGACCCGGGACACCCTCTTACGAGCAGTACTTC.

Within the sample, this clonotype is medium-sized. V is TRBV6-2 or TRBV6-3 and J is TRBJ2-1; 10 nucleotides line up with TRBD2. The CDR3 runs to 17 residues. The germline CDR1 and CDR2 sequences are MNHEY and SVGEGT. V gave up 0 bases and J gave up 8 bases; unmatched junction bases: 10. The CDR3 here is CASSYSSSGSNSDEQFF. The DNA of the CDR3 is TGTGCCAGCAGTTACTCCTCTAGCGGGAGTAACAGCGATGAGCAGTTCTTC.

This clonotype showed up many times. This sequence joins TRBV29-1 and TRBJ2-1; 9 bases align to TRBD1. Germline assignment: CDR1 SQVTM and CDR2 ANQGSEA. The CDR3 has 15 residues. V lost 4 bases, J lost 9 bases, and 13 bases stayed unmatched. As DNA, the CDR3 is TGCAGCGTTGTGATACAGGGGGCGCGAGGAAGTGAGCAGTTCTTC. It yields the protein CSVVIQGARGSEQFF.

This clonotype is labeled medium-sized. Here the CDR3 DNA reads TGCGCCAGCAGCTATGGACAGGTTAACAATGAGCAGTTCTTC. Its protein product is CASSYGQVNNEQFF. V usage is TRBV5-1 and J usage is TRBJ2-1; TRBD1 matches at 7 bases. This CDR3 is 14 amino acids long. Trimming took 3 bases from V and 5 from J; bases not matched to a gene: 5. Germline values: CDR1 SGHRS, CDR2 YFSETQ.